The text below deals with one TCR beta chain. No antigen is known for it. The input lacks base qualities; no much larger clone sits a single base away. These data come from a study of blood T cell repertoires in COVID-19 (dated by TCRdb to 2018 to 2021). Background for the entire study: Collaborator samples came from the United States, Italy and Spain and covered acute and convalescent phases of COVID-19. The prospective study material was composed of cDNA or gDNA derived from T cells, B-cell-depleted T cells, or PBMCs. The dataset comprised deeply sampled blood TCRbeta repertoires from subjects exposed to, actively infected with, or recovered from COVID-19. The repertoires were released in a freely available public database intended as a resource for research on the immune response to SARS-CoV-2. The samples were drawn from two sources: the first 160 participants of the ongoing ImmuneRACE study, and about 1,300 subjects contributed by 6 global collaborators. A de-identified subject ID, COVID-19 status, age in years and sex were almost always included in the sample metadata. Where HLA class I and class II types were available, the types were taken from metadata supplied by the sample provider, not from assay-based typing. On the study overall, not on this receptor specifically: The amount of clinical and demographic metadata varied by source and participant and was provided uncurated.

TCRbeta CDR3 regions were amplified from genomic DNA by means of the immunoSEQ Assay, a bias-controlled multiplex PCR. In the source study's methods: The number of nucleated cells in each sample was estimated from the amplification of reference gene primers within the assay. Sequence reads were collapsed and filtered to measure the absolute abundance of every unique TCRbeta CDR3 rearrangement. Productive Simpson clonality was computed per sample as the square root of Simpson's diversity index over productive rearrangements. In its TCRdb copy, this immuneACCESS table keeps in-frame sequences only and misses some clones. Where compared with another copy, unresolved V genes explain less than half of these, and the others have no known cause. Clone size and the V and J calls come from that table; the DNA yielded D and trimming. The sample table contains about 200,000 clones; only one count was recorded for roughly 85% of them. The top ten clonotypes cover approximately 4.2% of the sample.

Enrolling through a virtual design, the prospective study's participants ranged in age from roughly 18 to 89 years and lived across roughly 24 United States geographic areas. To assign participants to cohorts, the prospective study relied on clinical history that participants themselves reported in a screening survey and a study questionnaire. In the prospective study, whole blood, serum and a nasopharyngeal or oropharyngeal swab were collected from each participant by mobile phlebotomists. Prospective study participants could optionally give additional blood draws and questionnaires over an approximately two-month period. Before DNA extraction, prospective study blood samples were shipped either frozen or at room temperature. From a lookup of the germline V gene, CDR1 and CDR2 are KGHSY and FQNENV. Trimming takes 4 bases from V and 12 bases from J, and the germline ends sit 24 bases apart. CDR3 length: 15 amino acids, cysteine to phenylalanine. Only the CDR3 part of the read is kept: 45 bases, read in frame from the first base.

The chain is made from TRBV16 and TRBJ1-2, and perhaps TRBD1 as D gene, on 5 matching bases. The clonotype was recovered from a woman aged 35 to 49 with acute COVID-19. Sequencing was performed on PBMCs or T cells enriched from blood (not recorded which). The nucleotides read TGTGCCAGCAGCCTGCAGCGGGACTTCCCGCCCCCAAACACCTTC. Its amino acids are CASSLQRDFPPPNTF.